Included here is one T cell receptor (beta chain) sequence, with context. Its antigen is still unknown. These data belong to a study of T cells in localized non-small cell lung cancer. TCRdb's copy holds only in-frame clones and misses some; the assay was immunoSEQ multiplex PCR. Of around 50,000 clones in the sample, approximately 90% were seen once. Germline V lookup: CDR1 MGHDK, CDR2 SYGVNS. This CDR3 has 11 amino acids. V lost 5 bases and J 8 bases, leaving 6 bases between the germline ends. Study results and caveats: Researchers found a median about 53 of the top 100 tumor clones in adjacent lung.

This clonotype was sampled from a woman between 35 and 70 years old with stage I lung adenocarcinoma. The chain carries TRBV25-1 and TRBJ2-2; D is ambiguous. The source was peripheral blood, collected before any cancer treatment. CDR3 sequence (DNA): TGTGCCAGCAGTCATAGGGGGGAGCTGTTTTTT. Protein: CASSHRGELFF.